This T cell receptor (beta chain) was observed in a study of cytomegalovirus exposure and HLA in healthy donors. Study results and caveats: Later findings reportedly placed an Asian-associated ancestry cluster below the 666-donor mean for N-insertions. Rare TCR sequences dominated, though some public TCRs recurred in many donors. CMV antigen specificity was confirmed in vitro for a few CMV-associated chains. A prior analysis recorded that most TCR beta V segments were productive about 87% or about 30% of the time.

Germline V gene lookup returns CDR1 MDHEN and CDR2 SYDVKM. This CDR3 has 16 amino acids. After removal of 1 base from V and 8 bases from J, the junction contained 9 bases not matched to a gene. The PCR made use of 60 Vbeta and 13 Jbeta primers. TCRdb keeps only in-frame clones here, not all; method: immunoSEQ multiplex PCR. Its listing shows 75,000 to 95,000 clones. In the case of this clone: The antigen is unknown.

The chain carries TRBV28 and TRBJ1-4, with 8 bases fitting TRBD1. Sequenced input: PBMCs. This receptor was obtained from an older woman in good health and CMV-seronegative. The CDR3 region has the DNA TGTGCCAGCAGTTTATCATCGACAGGGGCTCGGGAAAAACTGTTTTTT. This gives the protein CASSLSSTGAREKLFF.